The sequence of this TCR beta chain was determined in a study of cytomegalovirus exposure and HLA in healthy donors. Findings of the study overall: Sequencing depth roughly uniform across donors was assumed in presence/absence analyses.

Sampled while nominally healthy, donors likely had unrecorded immune exposures. 60 Vbeta and 13 Jbeta primers were used in PCR. The table came from immunoSEQ multiplex PCR; TCRdb's copy has only in-frame clones and leaves some out. The sample has approximately 170,000 clones; around 70% are singletons. The CDR3 spans 15 residues. V shed 6 bases and J shed 0 bases, with 9 bases lying between them. This clone was observed a few times. Its cognate antigen is unknown. The rearrangement uses TRBV23-1 and TRBJ1-6; D ambiguous. TRBV23-1 is filed as an ORF, its function uncertain. This clonotype was obtained from a man aged 18 to 35 in good health and CMV-seropositive. The sequenced sample was PBMCs. The DNA of the CDR3 is TGCGCCAGCAGCCCGGGAGACTCCTATAATTCACCCCTCCACTTT. Translated: CASSPGDSYNSPLHF.